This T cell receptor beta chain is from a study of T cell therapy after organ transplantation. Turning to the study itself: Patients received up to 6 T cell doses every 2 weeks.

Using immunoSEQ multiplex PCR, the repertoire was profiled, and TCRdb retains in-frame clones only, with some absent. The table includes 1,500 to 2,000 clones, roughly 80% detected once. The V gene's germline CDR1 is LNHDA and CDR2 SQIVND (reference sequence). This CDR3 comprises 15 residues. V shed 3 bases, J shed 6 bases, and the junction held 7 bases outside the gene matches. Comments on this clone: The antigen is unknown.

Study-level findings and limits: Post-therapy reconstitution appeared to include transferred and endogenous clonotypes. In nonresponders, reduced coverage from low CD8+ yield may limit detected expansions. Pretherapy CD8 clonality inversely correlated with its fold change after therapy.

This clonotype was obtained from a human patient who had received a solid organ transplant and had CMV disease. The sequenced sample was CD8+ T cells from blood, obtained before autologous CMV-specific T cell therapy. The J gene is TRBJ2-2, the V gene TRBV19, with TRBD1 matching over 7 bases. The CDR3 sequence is CASSIMGQGAGELFF. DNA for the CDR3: TGTGCCAGTAGTATCATGGGGCAGGGGGCCGGGGAGCTGTTTTTT. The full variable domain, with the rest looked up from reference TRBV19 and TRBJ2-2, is DGGITQSPKYLFRKEGQNVTLSCEQNLNHDAMYWYRQDPGQGLRLIYYSQIVNDFQKGDIAEGYSVSREKKESFPLTVTSAQKNPTAFYLCASSIMGQGAGELFFGEGSRLTVL.